These 20 T cell receptor beta chains share one sample of origin, sequenced in a study of T cell responses to AZD1222 COVID-19 vaccine. Profiling relied on immunoSEQ multiplex PCR, and the TCRdb table lists in-frame clones only, not all of them. The data contain some 100,000 clones, approximately 88% of them singletons. The sequencing used peripheral blood, collected on day 0 of AZD1222 vaccination. These receptor sequences come from an adult in good health.

The chain uses TRBV19 and TRBJ1-5; maybe TRBD1 (6 bases). Germline CDR1 LNHDA, CDR2 SQIVND (reference sequence). The V and J ends lost 5 bases and 4 bases respectively, with 21 bases between them. CDR3 size: 17 residues. CDR3 residues: CASSRSPGTKGNQPQHF. The CDR3, as DNA: TGTGCCAGTAGTCGAAGCCCCGGGACAAAAGGAAATCAGCCCCAGCATTTT.

This CDR3 reads CASSPSRDSQVLETQYF. The DNA for the CDR3 is TGTGCCAGCAGCCCGTCCCGGGACAGTCAAGTCCTAGAGACCCAGTACTTC. The gene calls are TRBV28 and TRBJ2-5; 7 bases fit TRBD1. CDR3 length equals 17 residues. The germline CDR1 and CDR2 sequences are MDHEN and SYDVKM. Trimming removed 6 bases from V and 4 bases from J; junction bases left unmatched: 17.

The CDR3 here is CASSPATGLDYGYTF. The CDR3, as DNA: TGTGCCAGCAGCCCGGCGACAGGGCTAGATTATGGCTACACCTTC. V is TRBV28 and J is TRBJ1-2; 7 nucleotides align to TRBD1. V was clipped by 6 bases and J by 5 bases; unmatched bases: 12. Germline CDR1 is MDHEN and CDR2 is SYDVKM. CDR3 length equals 15 residues.

This chain links TRBV25-1 with TRBJ1-2; D uncertain. Germline CDR1 reads MGHDK; CDR2 reads SYGVNS. Between the trimmed V and J ends, which lost 4 bases and 6 bases, there was a span of 9 bases. The CDR3 sequence is 12 residues long. In DNA form, the CDR3 reads TGTGCCAGCAGTGGATACTTAGATGGCTACACCTTC. It specifies CASSGYLDGYTF.

CDR3 sequence: CASSLQGETYGYTF. The DNA of the CDR3 is TGTGCCAGCAGCTTGCAGGGCGAAACCTATGGCTACACCTTC. The rearrangement uses TRBV5-5 and TRBJ1-2, with D maybe TRBD1 (5 bases). Trimming took off 1 base at V and 4 bases at J, with 11 bases between the two ends. The CDR3 sequence is 14 residues long. Germline V gene data show CDR1 as SGHKS and CDR2 as YYEKEE (reference sequence).

The rearrangement joins TRBV5-1 to TRBJ1-1; unclear D gene. The CDR3 length is 15 residues. Trimming took 4 bases from V and 1 from J, leaving 14 bases between them. Germline CDR1 is SGHRS and CDR2 is YFSETQ. The CDR3 DNA sequence: TGCGCCAGCAGCCCCCTTGGGCAGACGAACACTGAAGCTTTCTTT. Translated: CASSPLGQTNTEAFF.

This clone showed up just a few times. The chain employs TRBV19 and TRBJ1-5; the match to TRBD1 covers 7 bases. Trimming removed 2 bases from V and 7 bases from J; junction bases left unmatched: 5. Germline CDR1 LNHDA, CDR2 SQIVND (reference sequence). The CDR3 is 14 amino acids. CDR3 protein: CASSIKGGRQPQHF. CDR3 bases: TGTGCCAGTAGTATAAAAGGGGGCCGACAGCCCCAGCATTTT.

This clone was recorded only once. The chain carries TRBV28 and TRBJ2-1; 9 nucleotides agree with TRBD1. Germline V CDR1 and CDR2: MDHEN, SYDVKM. The J segment lost 8 bases and the V segment lost 8 bases, leaving 13 bases of the junction unmatched. The CDR3 sequence is 15 residues long. CDR3 region: CASRYRDRVVDEQFF. CDR3 coding DNA: TGTGCCAGCCGCTACCGGGACAGGGTGGTCGATGAGCAGTTCTTC.

V usage is TRBV5-4 and J usage is TRBJ2-7; 10 nucleotides match TRBD2. The J segment lost 4 bases and the V segment lost 4 bases, leaving 2 bases of the junction unmatched. CDR3 length equals 13 residues. Germline-derived CDR1 and CDR2 are SGHNT and YYREEE (reference sequence). The CDR3: CASSPGLAYEQYF. CDR3 DNA sequence: TGTGCCAGCAGCCCGGGACTAGCGTACGAGCAGTACTTC.

The gene calls are TRBV15 and TRBJ1-5; D is uncertain. The germline V and J ends were trimmed by 5 bases and 3 bases, with 8 bases remaining between them. Germline V lookup: CDR1 LNHNV, CDR2 YYDKDF (reference sequence). CDR3 length equals 13 residues. The DNA of the CDR3 is TGTGCCACCAGCGTTCAGAACAATCAGCCCCAGCATTTT. It codes for CATSVQNNQPQHF.

J is TRBJ2-7 and V is TRBV10-3, with 7 bases lining up with TRBD1. The CDR3 has 16 residues. V lost 4 bases, J lost 0 bases, and 9 bases stayed unmatched. CDR1 and CDR2 from the germline V gene are ENHRY and SYGVKD. The CDR3 DNA reads TGTGCCATCAGTGGCCGCGGACAGGCAAACTCCTACGAGCAGTACTTC. Translation: CAISGRGQANSYEQYF.

The gene calls are TRBV7-6 and TRBJ2-5; D is ambiguous. The V gene's germline CDR1 is SGHVS and CDR2 FNYEAQ. Trimming removed 5 bases from V and 5 bases from J, with 12 bases in between. The CDR3 has 13 amino acids. In nucleotides, the CDR3 is TGTGCCAGCAGCACCAGGCCTCGTGAGACCCAGTACTTC. Protein product: CASSTRPRETQYF.

The rearrangement links TRBV2 to TRBJ1-4; no clear D gene. Trimming removed 7 bases at V and 4 bases at J, with 10 bases between. This CDR3 is built from 13 residues. The germline CDR1 and CDR2 sequences are SNHLY and FYNNEI. CDR3 protein: CASKPNLNEKLFF. The CDR3 DNA is TGTGCCAGCAAGCCCAACCTTAATGAAAAACTGTTTTTT.

The chain uses TRBV18 and TRBJ1-1; 7 positions agree with TRBD1. Germline CDR1 KGHSH, CDR2 LQKENI. This CDR3 has 17 residues. V dropped 4 bases and J dropped 0; count of bases not matched to a gene: 11. The CDR3 region has the DNA TGTGCCAGCTCACTACAACAACAGGGGAGTATGAACACTGAAGCTTTCTTT. This encodes CASSLQQQGSMNTEAFF.

V is TRBV7-9 and J is TRBJ2-1, with 8 bases identical to TRBD2. V lost 6 bases and J lost 4; bases outside the gene matches: 11. The CDR3 consists of 16 residues. Germline V gene lookup returns CDR1 SEHNR and CDR2 FQNEAQ (reference sequence). CDR3 DNA sequence: TGTGCCAGCAGTCCCCGGGAGGGCGCTATTTACAATGAGCAGTTCTTC. Translation gives CASSPREGAIYNEQFF.

The genes are TRBV6-5 and TRBJ1-1; D remains ambiguous. V was pared by 5 bases and J by 1 base, with 11 bases between. The CDR3 contains 14 residues. From germline, CDR1 is MNHEY and CDR2 SVGAGI. The CDR3 sequence: CASSLRTENTEAFF. The CDR3 nucleotides are TGTGCCAGCAGTCTCAGGACGGAGAACACTGAAGCTTTCTTT.

The chain employs TRBV7-9 and TRBJ2-7; D call uncertain. V shed 3 bases and J shed 0 bases, with 6 bases lying between them. The CDR3 is made up of 13 amino acids. Germline V gene lookup returns CDR1 SEHNR and CDR2 FQNEAQ (reference sequence). CDR3 nucleotides: TGTGCCAGCAGCTTCCAGAGCTCCTACGAGCAGTACTTC. As protein: CASSFQSSYEQYF.

The chain recombines TRBV27 with TRBJ2-7; no clear D gene. The V gene's germline CDR1 is MNHEY and CDR2 SMNVEV (reference sequence). Between the trimmed V and J ends, which lost 6 bases and 6 bases, there was a span of 21 bases. The CDR3 totals 15 residues. CDR3 DNA sequence: TGTGCCAGCAGCATGGTGCAGGACCCCGGCCCCGAGCAGTACTTC. Protein sequence: CASSMVQDPGPEQYF.

This clone has a handful of counts. One junction end disagrees with the germline gene, perhaps due to a read error. The rearrangement joins TRBV11-3 to TRBJ2-2; D is uncertain. The CDR3 covers 13 residues. CDR1 is SGHNT and CDR2 is YENEEA in the germline V gene. The CDR3 nucleotides read TGTGCCAGCAGCCTAGAGGACACCGGGGAGCTGTTTTTT. This gives the protein CASSLEDTGELFF.

On this clone: The sample carries other DNA sequences with the same CDR3. The chain carries TRBV11-2 and TRBJ1-1; 7 bases line up with TRBD1. The CDR3 loop spans 14 amino acids. After removal of 1 base from V and 5 bases from J, the junction contained 4 bases not matched to a gene. Germline CDR1 SGHAT, CDR2 FQNNGV. The CDR3: CASSLGQGGTEAFF. The CDR3 region has the DNA TGTGCCAGCAGCTTAGGACAGGGTGGTACTGAAGCTTTCTTT.